A single sample gave rise to the 17 T cell receptor beta chains below, sequenced in a study of shared clonotypes between healthy human individuals. TCRdb's table, derived via immunoSEQ multiplex PCR, lists solely in-frame clones and lacks some. The sample lists approximately 2.1 million clones, approximately 93% occurring once. The specimen sequenced was naive CD4+ T cells from PBMCs. Subset of the sample: CD45RA+ positively selected. These receptor sequences come from a man aged 18 to 29 in good health. Some clones in this sample may be carry-over from other donors' samples.

The chain joins TRBV11-2 to TRBJ2-3, with a weak D call TRBD2 (6 bases). Germline CDR1 reads SGHAT; CDR2 reads FQNNGV. There are 15 residues in the CDR3. The V gene lost 5 bases and the J gene lost 0 bases, with 12 bases spanning the gap. Here the CDR3 reads CASSLEGLSTDTQYF. The CDR3, as DNA: TGTGCCAGCAGCCTCGAGGGACTTAGCACAGATACGCAGTATTTT.

V is TRBV6-5 and J is TRBJ2-1; 8 nucleotides align to TRBD2. The CDR3 sequence is 16 residues long. Trimming at V came to 0 bases and at J to 9 bases, leaving 10 bases not matched to a gene. CDR1 is MNHEY, CDR2 SVGAGI, per germline. CDR3 coding DNA: TGTGCCAGCAGTTACTCGTACGGGGCGGGAGGCGGTGAGCAGTTCTTC. Its protein product is CASSYSYGAGGGEQFF.

This chain joins TRBV6-4 and TRBJ1-1; possibly TRBD1 for D (5 bases). V shed 7 bases and J shed 3 bases, with 18 bases lying between them. The germline gives CDR1 MRHNA, CDR2 SNTAGT. This CDR3 contains 15 residues. The CDR3 region has the DNA TGTGCCAGCATCAAGGTGCGGGGGGAGGACACTGAAGCTTTCTTT. This codes for CASIKVRGEDTEAFF.

The chain employs TRBV20-1 and TRBJ1-2, with no clear D. The CDR3 spans 11 residues. The V and J ends lost 0 bases and 6 bases respectively, with 5 bases between them. Germline assignment: CDR1 DFQATT and CDR2 SNEGSKA (reference sequence). The CDR3 spells CSAREVNGYTF. The CDR3 DNA reads TGCAGTGCTAGAGAGGTTAATGGCTACACCTTC.

CDR3 in DNA: TGTGCCAGCAGTAAGACCCACCCCACAGATACGCAGTATTTT. It codes for CASSKTHPTDTQYF. This sequence joins TRBV7-7 and TRBJ2-3; no definite D call. The CDR3 sequence is 14 residues long. V was pared by 6 bases and J by 2 bases, with 12 bases between. Germline V gives CDR1 SSHAT, CDR2 FNYEAQ (reference sequence).

The chain is built from TRBV2 and TRBJ2-1; D uncertain. This CDR3 has 15 residues. CDR1 and CDR2 from the germline V gene are SNHLY and FYNNEI. V was trimmed by 3 bases and J by 6 bases, leaving 15 bases between them. The CDR3, as DNA: TGTGCCAGCAGTGACTGGCAAACCCGCGCCAATGAGCAGTTCTTC. This translates into CASSDWQTRANEQFF.

V is TRBV19 and J is TRBJ1-2; perhaps TRBD1 as D (5 bases). This CDR3 spans 15 amino acids. V was trimmed by 4 bases and J by 3 bases, leaving 15 bases between them. Looked up from germline, CDR1 is LNHDA and CDR2 is SQIVND (reference sequence). In DNA form, the CDR3 reads TGTGCCAGTAGTACCCAGGGTAGGTCGGACTATGGCTACACCTTC. Protein sequence: CASSTQGRSDYGYTF.

Concerning this clone itself: This sample includes further DNA sequences coding for the same CDR3. The V call is TRBV18, the J call TRBJ1-1; D gene ambiguous. The germline V and J ends were trimmed by 4 bases and 1 base, with 7 bases remaining between them. The CDR3 runs 13 residues. Germline V CDR1 and CDR2: KGHSH, LQKENI. The CDR3 DNA sequence: TGTGCCAGCTCACGAGACAAGAACACTGAAGCTTTCTTT. Translated: CASSRDKNTEAFF.

The rearrangement uses TRBV1 and TRBJ2-5; the D call of TRBD1 is as the table states it, not checked on the DNA. TRBV1 is labeled a pseudogene. The CDR3 is 15 amino acids. The CDR3 nucleotides are TGCACCAGCAGCGGTCAGGGGCTTAGTAGAGAGACCCAGTACTTC. Amino acids: CTSSGQGLSRETQYF.

V is TRBV7-8 and J is TRBJ2-2, with D uncertain. Germline lookup yields CDR1 SGHVS and CDR2 FQNEAQ. This CDR3 spans 18 amino acids. V was shortened by 5 bases and J by 1 base, with 20 bases between the two germline ends. DNA for the CDR3: TGTGCCAGCAGCCTACCCACCAGTTGGCGCGAGAACACCGGGGAGCTGTTTTTT. It is translated as CASSLPTSWRENTGELFF.

The chain has TRBV6-1 and TRBJ1-3; no definite D call. V was clipped by 6 bases and J by 8 bases, with 14 bases between them. The CDR3 has 13 amino acids. Germline V CDR1 and CDR2: MNHNS, SASEGT. In DNA form, the CDR3 reads TGTGCCAGCAGCCCCATACTCGGGGACACCATATATTTT. Protein sequence: CASSPILGDTIYF.

The chain recombines TRBV5-1 with TRBJ2-7, with D perhaps TRBD2 (6 bases). The CDR3 contains 13 residues. The germline V and J ends were trimmed by 7 bases and 3 bases, with 14 bases remaining between them. Germline loops: CDR1 SGHRS, CDR2 YFSETQ. The CDR3 nucleotides read TGCGCCAGCTCACCCCGGGGGAACTACGAGCAGTACTTC. This codes for CASSPRGNYEQYF.

V gene TRBV29-1 combines with J gene TRBJ1-1; no definite D call. There are 12 residues in the CDR3. In germline, CDR1 is SQVTM, CDR2 ANQGSEA. V lost 7 bases and J 2 bases, leaving 11 bases between the germline ends. The CDR3 DNA reads TGCAGCGGGGAGATGCCAAACACTGAAGCTTTCTTT. The encoded protein is CSGEMPNTEAFF.

The V call is TRBV13, the J call TRBJ1-1, with D possibly being TRBD1 (5 bases). CDR1 is PRHDT, CDR2 FYEKMQ, per germline (reference sequence). The CDR3 consists of 15 residues. V shed 4 bases and J shed 3 bases, with 15 bases lying between them. This chain's CDR3 is CASSSTRQPYTEAFF. The CDR3 DNA follows: TGTGCCAGCAGCTCCACGAGACAGCCTTACACTGAAGCTTTCTTT.

This chain connects TRBV7-9 to TRBJ2-2; D remains unclear. Germline lookup yields CDR1 SEHNR and CDR2 FQNEAQ (reference sequence). This CDR3 is 14 amino acids long. The V end was cut by 0 bases, the J end by 7 bases, with 9 bases between. The CDR3 reads CASSLAGTRGELFF. DNA for the CDR3: TGTGCCAGCAGCTTAGCGGGCACACGCGGGGAGCTGTTTTTT.

The V and J genes are TRBV7-2 and TRBJ2-2; D gene unclear. Between the trimmed V and J ends, which lost 5 bases and 6 bases, there was a span of 13 bases. Germline V gene lookup returns CDR1 SGHTA and CDR2 FQGNSA. This CDR3 has 14 amino acids. The chain's CDR3 is CASSASRIPGELFF. In nucleotides, the CDR3 is TGTGCCAGCAGCGCCTCGCGTATCCCCGGGGAGCTGTTTTTT.

This clone was observed a few times. The chain recombines TRBV7-6 with TRBJ1-5; D call uncertain. Germline V gene sequence: CDR1 SGHVS, CDR2 FNYEAQ. V was cut by 4 bases and J by 2 bases, with 18 bases left in between. CDR3 length: 17 residues. CDR3 sequence (DNA): TGTGCCAGCAGCTCCCCTCCACGGTGGGAGGGCAATCAGCCCCAGCATTTT. Protein product: CASSSPPRWEGNQPQHF.